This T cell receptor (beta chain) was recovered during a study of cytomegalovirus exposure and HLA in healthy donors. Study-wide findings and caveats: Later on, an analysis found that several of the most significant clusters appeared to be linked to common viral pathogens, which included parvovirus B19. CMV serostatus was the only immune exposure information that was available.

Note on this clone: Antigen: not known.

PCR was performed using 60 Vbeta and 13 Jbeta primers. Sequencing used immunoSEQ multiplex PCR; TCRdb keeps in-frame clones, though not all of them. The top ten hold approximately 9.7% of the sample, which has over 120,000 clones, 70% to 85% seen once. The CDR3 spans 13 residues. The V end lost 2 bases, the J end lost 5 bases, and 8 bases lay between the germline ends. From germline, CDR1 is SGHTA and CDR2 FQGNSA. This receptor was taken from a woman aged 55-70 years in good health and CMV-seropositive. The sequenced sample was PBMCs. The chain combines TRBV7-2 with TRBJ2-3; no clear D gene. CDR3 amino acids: CASSLPAGDTQYF. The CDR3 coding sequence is TGTGCCAGCAGCTTACCCGCCGGAGATACGCAGTATTTT.